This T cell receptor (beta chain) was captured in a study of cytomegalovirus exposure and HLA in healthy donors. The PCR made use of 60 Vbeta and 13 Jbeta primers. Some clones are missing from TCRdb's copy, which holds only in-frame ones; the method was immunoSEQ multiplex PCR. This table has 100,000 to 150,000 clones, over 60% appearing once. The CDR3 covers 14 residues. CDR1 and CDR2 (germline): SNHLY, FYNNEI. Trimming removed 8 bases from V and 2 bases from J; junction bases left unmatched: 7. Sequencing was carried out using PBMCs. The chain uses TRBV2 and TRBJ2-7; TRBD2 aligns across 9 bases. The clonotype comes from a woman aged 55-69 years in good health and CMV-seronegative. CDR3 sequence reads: CASRVSGGTYEQYF. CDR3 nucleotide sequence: TGTGCCAGCCGAGTTAGCGGGGGAACCTACGAGCAGTACTTC.